What follows are 21 T cell receptor beta chains derived from one specimen sequenced in a study of T cells in Graves' hyperthyroidism and ophthalmopathy. Regions amplified from RNA transcripts were the TCR beta CDR3 regions. During a first-round RT-PCR of the TCR CDR3, the HTBI primer set was used. Via MiXCR, TCRdb re-called the multiplex PCR reads, giving one row per CDR3 protein. Of 550,000 to 700,000 distinct CDR3 sequences listed, around 15% are singletons. Sequencing was performed on blood. The receptors originated from a woman aged 40 to 50 with Graves' ophthalmopathy.

This clonotype was seen many times. CDR3 sequence (DNA): TGTGCCAGCAGCCGGGGATTTGGGACTACCGCCTACGAGCAGTACTTC. Translation gives CASSRGFGTTAYEQYF. The chain combines TRBV11-2 with TRBJ2-7, with 7 nucleotides matching TRBD2. The CDR3 contains 16 residues. V gave up 5 bases and J gave up 2 bases; unmatched junction bases: 12. Germline V gene lookup returns CDR1 SGHAT and CDR2 FQNNGV.

This chain's CDR3 is CSARRGGQGYGYTF. Here the CDR3 DNA reads TGCAGTGCTAGGAGGGGGGGACAGGGCTATGGCTACACCTTC. The rearrangement uses TRBV20-1 and TRBJ1-2; 9 nucleotides agree with TRBD1. Per the germline V gene, CDR1 is DFQATT and CDR2 is SNEGSKA (reference sequence). This CDR3 contains 14 residues. V lost 3 bases, J lost 4 bases, and 6 bases stayed unmatched.

This clonotype was counted only a few times. The rearrangement uses TRBV5-1 and TRBJ2-2; D gene uncertain. Germline V gene lookup returns CDR1 SGHRS and CDR2 YFSETQ. The ends were cut back, 4 bases at V and 8 bases at J, with 9 bases in the middle. The CDR3 covers 12 residues. The CDR3 loop reads CASSEYGGELFF. In DNA, the CDR3 is TGCGCCAGCAGCGAGTATGGAGGGGAGCTGTTTTTT.

The chain has TRBV4-1 and TRBJ1-1; D is ambiguous. Germline CDR1 reads MGHRA; CDR2 reads YSYEKL. V lost 5 bases, J lost 0 bases, and 10 bases lay in between. This CDR3 contains 14 residues. The CDR3 nucleotides read TGCGCCAGCAGCGTACCGCTCATGAACACTGAAGCTTTCTTT. Translating it yields CASSVPLMNTEAFF.

This clonotype was observed many times. The chain carries TRBV7-8 and TRBJ2-2; D is uncertain. V was trimmed by 5 bases and J by 9 bases, leaving 10 bases between them. From germline, CDR1 is SGHVS and CDR2 FQNEAQ. The CDR3 has 12 residues. CDR3 in DNA: TGTGCCAGCAGCATCGGACCGCGGGAGCTGTTTTTT. It encodes CASSIGPRELFF.

This clonotype was found many times. CDR3 coding DNA: TGCAGTGCCGACGGGACGGGGAGCTCCTACGAGCAGTACTTC. It is translated as CSADGTGSSYEQYF. V and J are TRBV20-1 and TRBJ2-7; either TRBD1 or TRBD2 may supply D (5 bases each). V shed 6 bases and J shed 0 bases, with 15 bases lying between them. Germline V gene data show CDR1 as DFQATT and CDR2 as SNEGSKA (reference sequence). This CDR3 has 14 residues.

This clonotype appeared many times. The chain is built from TRBV25-1 and TRBJ2-7; D possibly corresponds to TRBD1 (5 bases). Germline lookup yields CDR1 MGHDK and CDR2 SYGVNS. The CDR3 runs to 14 residues. Trimming took 3 bases from V and 6 from J, leaving 15 bases between them. The DNA for the CDR3 is TGTGCCAGCAGTGATTCCCAGGGTATAGGCGAGCAGTACTTC. This gives the protein CASSDSQGIGEQYF.

The rearrangement links TRBV7-2 to TRBJ2-5; TRBD1 aligns across 10 bases. The CDR3 is 15 residues long. Germline trimming cut 3 bases from V and 5 bases from J; bases unmatched to any gene: 6. CDR1 is SGHTA, CDR2 FQGNSA, per germline. The CDR3 region has the DNA TGTGCCAGCAGCTTCGACAGGGGGCGGTTGGAGACCCAGTACTTC. It is translated as CASSFDRGRLETQYF.

The sample holds many counts of this clonotype. The chain employs TRBV6-5 and TRBJ1-2; 8 nucleotides agree with TRBD1. CDR3 length: 14 amino acids. The germline gives CDR1 MNHEY, CDR2 SVGAGI. Trimming took 0 bases from V and 8 from J; bases not matched to a gene: 5. The DNA for the CDR3 is TGTGCCAGCAGTTACTCGTTACAGGGGGGAGGCTACACCTTC. Translation: CASSYSLQGGGYTF.

At least ten counts were recorded for this clonotype. The rearrangement joins TRBV20-1 to TRBJ2-7; D remains unclear. Trimming left V 1 base short and J 3 bases short, with 10 bases between. CDR1 is DFQATT, CDR2 SNEGSKA, per germline (reference sequence). The CDR3 is 13 amino acids. Here the CDR3 reads CSARASTHYEQYF. The CDR3 bases are TGCAGTGCTAGAGCTTCTACTCACTACGAGCAGTACTTC.

The chain is built from TRBV6-1 and TRBJ1-1, with a weak D call TRBD1 (5 bases). The V end was cut by 7 bases, the J end by 0 bases, with 15 bases between. Germline V CDR1 and CDR2: MNHNS, SASEGT. This CDR3 has 15 residues. CDR3 coding DNA: TGTGCCAGCACCTATTCCAGGGACCTGAACACTGAAGCTTTCTTT. Its protein is CASTYSRDLNTEAFF.

This clonotype appeared many times. The chain combines TRBV28 with TRBJ2-6; D perhaps matches TRBD1 (6 bases). The CDR3 is 19 amino acids. Looked up from germline, CDR1 is MDHEN and CDR2 is SYDVKM. The germline V and J ends were trimmed by 4 bases and 0 bases, with 19 bases remaining between them. The CDR3 coding sequence is TGTGCCAGCAGTTCCCCCCTGACAGGTCCTAACTCTGGGGCCAACGTCCTGACTTTC. It yields the protein CASSSPLTGPNSGANVLTF.

A few counts support this clonotype. V gene TRBV7-9 combines with J gene TRBJ2-7, with 11 positions matching TRBD2. This CDR3 contains 17 residues. The germline CDR1 and CDR2 sequences are SEHNR and FQNEAQ (reference sequence). J lost 2 bases, V lost 5 bases, and 11 bases had no gene match. In nucleotides, the CDR3 is TGTGCCAGCAGCGACAGGGGTAGCGGGAGGGCCGCCTACGAGCAGTACTTC. As protein: CASSDRGSGRAAYEQYF.

Ten or more counts support this clonotype. This chain links TRBV5-1 with TRBJ2-7, with 13 nucleotides matching TRBD2. Losses at the gene ends were 4 bases for V and 9 bases for J; bases not matched to a gene: 7. Germline CDR1 reads SGHRS; CDR2 reads YFSETQ. This CDR3 comprises 14 residues. DNA for the CDR3: TGCGCCAGCAGCCCTGGGACTAGCGGGGCCTCGCAGTACTTC. Protein: CASSPGTSGASQYF. The full variable domain, in which reference TRBV5-1 and TRBJ2-7 provide the parts outside the CDR3, is KAGVTQTPRYLIKTRGQQVTLSCSPISGHRSVSWYQQTPGQGLQFLFEYFSETQRNKGNFPGRFSGRQFSNSRSEMNVSTLELGDSALYLCASSPGTSGASQYFGPGTRLTVT.

The table lists this clonotype with many counts. The genes are TRBV6-1 and TRBJ1-1; D not resolved. The V end lost 6 bases, the J end lost 12 bases, and 20 bases lay between the germline ends. The germline CDR1 and CDR2 sequences are MNHNS and SASEGT. The CDR3 is 13 amino acids. The CDR3 DNA is TGTGCCAGCAGCACATTACACGGTTCTTCGCCTTTCTTT. Translation gives CASSTLHGSSPFF.

This clonotype has at least ten counts. An end of the junction differs from the germline gene, which may be a read error. The rearrangement links TRBV29-1 to TRBJ1-2; maybe TRBD1 (6 bases). The CDR3 totals 12 residues. CDR1 SQVTM and CDR2 ANQGSEA come from the germline V gene. The CDR3 DNA reads TGCAGCGTTGACAGGGGAGAAAAGGGCTACATCTTC. Amino acids: CSVDRGEKGYIF.

Many counts were recorded for this clonotype. The J gene is TRBJ2-7, the V gene TRBV6-5; TRBD2 matches at 11 bases. The CDR3 runs 15 residues. From germline, CDR1 is MNHEY and CDR2 SVGAGI. Trimming at V came to 0 bases and at J to 2 bases, leaving 0 bases not matched to a gene. The CDR3 DNA follows: TGTGCCAGCAGTTACTCGACTAGCGGGGCCTACGAGCAGTACTTC. This encodes CASSYSTSGAYEQYF.

This clonotype came up many times. The CDR3 DNA follows: TGTGCCTGGAGTGTTAACAGTTACGACGAGCAGTACTTC. Translation gives CAWSVNSYDEQYF. This chain joins TRBV30 and TRBJ2-7, with D unclear. This CDR3 is built from 13 residues. The germline CDR1 and CDR2 sequences are GTSNPN and SVGIG (reference sequence). V shed 0 bases and J shed 5 bases, with 11 bases lying between them.

The sample holds a few counts of this clonotype. This rearrangement joins TRBV29-1 to TRBJ1-2, with D unresolved. Trimming cost V 6 bases and J 4 bases, with 27 bases left between them. The CDR3 is 17 residues long. Germline-derived CDR1 and CDR2 are SQVTM and ANQGSEA. The CDR3 region has the DNA TGCAGCGTCAGACCCACATCCCGTACTTGGACCTTCTATGGCTACACCTTC. Amino acids: CSVRPTSRTWTFYGYTF.

This clonotype was detected ten times or more. This chain uses TRBV7-8 with TRBJ2-7; 10 bases fit TRBD2. The CDR3 is 18 amino acids. V gave up 2 bases and J gave up 6 bases; unmatched junction bases: 16. Germline assignment: CDR1 SGHVS and CDR2 FQNEAQ. The DNA for the CDR3 is TGTGCCAGCAGCTTAATCGGGATGGCTAGCGGGAGAGGTGGCGAGCAGTACTTC. Its protein product is CASSLIGMASGRGGEQYF. Complete variable domain (other parts from reference TRBV7-8 and TRBJ2-7): GAGVSQSPRYKVAKRGQDVALRCDPISGHVSLFWYQQALGQGPEFLTYFQNEAQLDKSGLPSDRFFAERPEGSVSTLKIQRTQQEDSAVYLCASSLIGMASGRGGEQYFGPGTRLTVT.

The chain combines TRBV20-1 with TRBJ2-7, with TRBD2 matching 13 bases. The CDR3 consists of 17 residues. Germline CDR1 reads DFQATT; CDR2 reads SNEGSKA (reference sequence). V lost 2 bases to trimming and J lost 5 bases; unmatched junction nucleotides: 12. The CDR3 nucleotides read TGCAGTGCTAGAAGGCTTGGACTAGCGGGAGACATCCACGAGCAGTACTTC. Its translation is CSARRLGLAGDIHEQYF.